This T cell receptor beta chain was sequenced for a study of post-analysis software for immune sequencing data (dated by TCRdb to the mid-2010s). For the wider study: Relapsing-remitting, secondary progressive and progressive-relapsing multiple sclerosis were recorded as disease courses, and subtype annotation was lacking for some patients. Patient repertoires were compared against around twelve previously published healthy control repertoires from donors aged about 6 to 26 years. A subset of samples was prepared in parallel using single-end sample barcoding, then pooled and co-amplified after Illumina adapter ligation.

The library was generated by PCR. The data were produced on an Illumina HiSeq 2500. To reduce PCR and sequencing biases, unique molecular identifiers were built into the TCR beta cDNA libraries. Per 1 to 10 million input T cells, some 500,000 cDNA molecules were obtained, such that each molecule approximated one T cell. The patient libraries were prepared and sequenced using the same protocol as the earlier healthy control dataset. Samples belonging to the same batch were prepared together, multiplexed and sequenced on a shared HiSeq lane. The original methods were these. MIGEC was used to process the raw barcoded reads, and molecular identifier groups with only a single read were discarded before consensus assembly and CDR3 extraction. VDJtools was used for post-analysis of the clonotype tables, and diversity was normalized by down-sampling every dataset to the size of the smallest sample. Repertoire overlap clustering matched CDR3 amino acid but not nucleotide sequences to correct batch-related cross-sample contamination. TCRdb applied fastp at Q25 and MiXCR to the public reads, then kept only in-frame beta chains. Identical CDR3 proteins give one entry, which carries the most common genes and DNA. What appears here as the V and J calls and clone size reflects TCRdb's work, not the paper's. The table for this sample lists hundreds of thousands of distinct CDR3 sequences; roughly 30% of them were counted only once. The ten largest account for roughly 0.53% of the sample.

Concerning this clonotype itself: Its antigen specificity is not known. No much larger clonotype is one base removed from it; base qualities were not supplied.

To demonstrate the VDJtools post-analysis software, TCR beta repertoires were profiled from the peripheral blood of 10 to 15 young patients with multiple sclerosis. The patients with multiple sclerosis were children and adolescents between about 6 and 17 years of age. Overall study results and their limits: The control group was slightly older than the multiple sclerosis patient group. Multiple sclerosis patients had significantly lower normalized Chao1 diversity than controls, a result that suggests substantial peripheral T-cell clonal expansion. When samples were clustered directly using the F measure, samples prepared in the same batch co-clustered strongly, which prompted a batch-effect correction.

The sample comprised blood. This clonotype originated in a girl aged 5-17 years with multiple sclerosis.

The DNA sequence follows: TGCAGTGCTAGAGGCCGCGCCGTTGAAGCTTTCTTT. Translation gives CSARGRAVEAFF. The rearrangement joined TRBV20-1 to TRBJ1-1; the D gene cannot be resolved reliably. The trim is 1 base for V and 7 bases for J, with a gap of 10 bases between the germline ends. The germline V gene (reference sequence) provides CDR1 DFQATT and CDR2 SNEGSKA. From the cysteine through the phenylalanine, the CDR3 covers 12 amino acids. The read is trimmed to its CDR3 DNA, 36 bases read in frame from base 1.